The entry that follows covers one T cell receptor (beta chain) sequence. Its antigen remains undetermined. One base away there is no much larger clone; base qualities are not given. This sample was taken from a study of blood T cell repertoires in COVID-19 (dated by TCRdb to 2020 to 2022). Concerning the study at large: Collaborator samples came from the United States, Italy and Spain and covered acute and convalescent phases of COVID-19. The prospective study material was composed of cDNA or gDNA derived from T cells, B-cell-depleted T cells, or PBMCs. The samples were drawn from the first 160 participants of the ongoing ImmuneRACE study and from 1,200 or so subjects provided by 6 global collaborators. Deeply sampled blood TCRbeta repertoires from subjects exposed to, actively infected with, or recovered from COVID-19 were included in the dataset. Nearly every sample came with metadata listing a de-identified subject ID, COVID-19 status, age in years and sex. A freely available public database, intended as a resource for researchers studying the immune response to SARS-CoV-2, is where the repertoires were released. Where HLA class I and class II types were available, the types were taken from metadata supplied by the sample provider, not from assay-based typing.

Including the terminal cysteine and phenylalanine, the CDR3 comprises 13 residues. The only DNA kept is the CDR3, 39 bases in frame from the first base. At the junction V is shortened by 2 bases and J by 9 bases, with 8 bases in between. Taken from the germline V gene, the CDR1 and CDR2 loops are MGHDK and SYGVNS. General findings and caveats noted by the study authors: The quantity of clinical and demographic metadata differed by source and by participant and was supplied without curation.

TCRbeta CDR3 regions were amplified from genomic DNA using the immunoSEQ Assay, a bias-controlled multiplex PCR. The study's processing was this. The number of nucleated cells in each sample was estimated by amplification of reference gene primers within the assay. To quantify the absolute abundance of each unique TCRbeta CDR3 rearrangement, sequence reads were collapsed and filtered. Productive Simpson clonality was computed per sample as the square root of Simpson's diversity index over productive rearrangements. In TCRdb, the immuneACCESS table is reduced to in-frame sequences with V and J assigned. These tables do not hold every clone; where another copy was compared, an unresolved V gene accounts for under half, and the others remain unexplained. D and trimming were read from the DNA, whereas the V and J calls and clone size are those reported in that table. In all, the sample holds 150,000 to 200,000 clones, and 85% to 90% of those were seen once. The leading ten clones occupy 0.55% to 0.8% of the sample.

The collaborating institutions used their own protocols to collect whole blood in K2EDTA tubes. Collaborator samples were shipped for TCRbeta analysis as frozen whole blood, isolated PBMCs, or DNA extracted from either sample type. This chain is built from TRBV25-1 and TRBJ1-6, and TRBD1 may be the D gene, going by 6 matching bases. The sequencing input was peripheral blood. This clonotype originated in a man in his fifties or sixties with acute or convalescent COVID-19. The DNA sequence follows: TGTGCCAGCAGTGAACAGGGGTTTTCACCCCTCCACTTT. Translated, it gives CASSEQGFSPLHF.